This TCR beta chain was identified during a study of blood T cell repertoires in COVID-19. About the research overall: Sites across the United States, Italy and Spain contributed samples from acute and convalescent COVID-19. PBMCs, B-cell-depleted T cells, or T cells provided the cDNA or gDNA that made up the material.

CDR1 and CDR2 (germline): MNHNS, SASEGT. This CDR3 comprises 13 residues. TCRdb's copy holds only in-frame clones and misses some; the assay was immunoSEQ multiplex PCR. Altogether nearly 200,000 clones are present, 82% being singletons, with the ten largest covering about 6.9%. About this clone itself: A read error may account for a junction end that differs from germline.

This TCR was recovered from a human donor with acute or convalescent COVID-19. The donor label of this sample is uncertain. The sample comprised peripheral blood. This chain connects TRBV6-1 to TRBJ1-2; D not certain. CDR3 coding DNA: TGTGCCAGCAGGGAAGCTACTAACTATGGCTACACCTTC. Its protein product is CASREATNYGYTF.